The 13 T cell receptor beta chains given below trace back to one sample, sequenced in a study of blood T cell repertoires in COVID-19. This table comes from immunoSEQ multiplex PCR, and its TCRdb copy is limited to in-frame clones, with some not included. The sample holds approximately 500,000 clones, approximately 89% seen once. Sequencing was carried out using peripheral blood. These TCRs come from a man aged 18 to 29 with COVID-19, enrolled during active disease.

This rearrangement joins TRBV7-8 to TRBJ2-3, with TRBD2 as a possible D gene (5 bases). The CDR3 runs 13 residues. Looked up from germline, CDR1 is SGHVS and CDR2 is FQNEAQ. The V gene lost 3 bases and the J gene lost 3 bases, with 7 bases spanning the gap. The CDR3 reads CASSLPGTDTQYF. The CDR3 DNA is TGTGCCAGCAGCTTGCCGGGAACAGATACGCAGTATTTT.

This clone has a single count. V is TRBV27 and J is TRBJ2-7, with TRBD1 as a possible D gene (6 bases). The CDR3 runs to 14 residues. The germline V and J ends were trimmed by 5 bases and 6 bases, with 17 bases remaining between them. Per the germline V gene, CDR1 is MNHEY and CDR2 is SMNVEV (reference sequence). CDR3: CASSLDLRGSEQYF. CDR3 bases: TGTGCCAGCAGTCTAGACCTCAGGGGCTCCGAGCAGTACTTC.

The J gene is TRBJ2-2, the V gene TRBV19; the match to TRBD2 covers 7 bases. The CDR3 has 16 amino acids. The V and J ends lost 3 bases and 4 bases, in that order; junction bases with no gene match: 8. The germline gives CDR1 LNHDA, CDR2 SQIVND (reference sequence). CDR3 bases: TGTGCCAGTAGTATTTTGAGCGGGGCTGGCACCGGGGAGCTGTTTTTT. Protein product: CASSILSGAGTGELFF.

The chain is built from TRBV27 and TRBJ1-1; D perhaps matches TRBD1 (5 bases). V gave up 8 bases and J gave up 1 base, with 11 bases separating them. Germline lookup yields CDR1 MNHEY and CDR2 SMNVEV (reference sequence). The CDR3 consists of 13 residues. CDR3 coding DNA: TGTGCCAGCCGCTTGGGGGGGAACACTGAAGCTTTCTTT. Its protein product is CASRLGGNTEAFF.

The chain is built from TRBV4-1 and TRBJ2-1, with TRBD2 identical over 7 bases. Germline values: CDR1 MGHRA, CDR2 YSYEKL. V gave up 4 bases and J gave up 6 bases; unmatched junction bases: 3. CDR3 length equals 13 residues. The CDR3 spells CASSPGTINEQFF. The CDR3 coding sequence is TGCGCCAGCAGCCCCGGGACTATCAATGAGCAGTTCTTC.

V usage is TRBV10-1 and J usage is TRBJ1-1; 7 bases map to TRBD1. The junction had 6 bases not matched to a gene; V was cut back by 8 bases and J by 3 bases. CDR1 WNHNN and CDR2 SYGVQD come from the germline V gene (reference sequence). The CDR3 length is 13 residues. This chain's CDR3 is CASRDSLHTEAFF. DNA for the CDR3: TGCGCCAGCCGGGACAGCCTTCACACTGAAGCTTTCTTT.

The chain uses TRBV6-5 and TRBJ2-3, with a possible D match to TRBD2 (6 bases). The CDR3 sequence is 13 residues long. Trimming removed 8 bases at V and 2 bases at J, with 11 bases between. Germline CDR1 and CDR2: MNHEY and SVGAGI. The CDR3 spells CASWGRTTDTQYF. The CDR3 region has the DNA TGTGCCAGCTGGGGGAGGACCACAGATACGCAGTATTTT.

This chain uses TRBV6-5 with TRBJ2-3, with a possible D match to TRBD1 (5 bases). This CDR3 spans 13 amino acids. Germline CDR1 is MNHEY and CDR2 is SVGAGI. V shed 7 bases and J shed 3 bases, with 11 bases lying between them. The CDR3 is CASTPPGTDTQYF. The CDR3 region has the DNA TGTGCCAGCACTCCTCCAGGGACAGATACGCAGTATTTT.

J is TRBJ2-7 and V is TRBV7-8, with a weak D call TRBD1 (5 bases). Trimming took off 3 bases at V and 6 bases at J, with 12 bases between the two ends. CDR1 SGHVS and CDR2 FQNEAQ come from the germline V gene. CDR3 length: 13 amino acids. CDR3 residues: CASSFAGWSEQYF. The DNA for the CDR3 is TGTGCCAGCAGCTTCGCAGGGTGGAGCGAGCAGTACTTC.

The chain employs TRBV30 and TRBJ1-2; no firm D call. CDR1 is GTSNPN and CDR2 is SVGIG in the germline V gene (reference sequence). Trimming left V 7 bases short and J 4 bases short, with 19 bases between. The CDR3 totals 14 residues. The CDR3 sequence: CASTAQLDLYGYTF. As DNA, the CDR3 is TGTGCCTCTACAGCTCAGCTGGATCTCTATGGCTACACCTTC.

This clone has a single count. This chain uses TRBV6-5 with TRBJ2-2; D possibly corresponds to TRBD1 (6 bases). Germline V gene sequence: CDR1 MNHEY, CDR2 SVGAGI. The ends were cut back, 2 bases at V and 0 bases at J, with 7 bases in the middle. The CDR3 length is 15 residues. CDR3 sequence reads: CASSYGGPNTGELFF. CDR3 DNA: TGTGCCAGCAGTTACGGGGGCCCGAACACCGGGGAGCTGTTTTTT.

This clone was seen only once. This chain connects TRBV25-1 to TRBJ2-7, with D possibly matching TRBD2 (6 bases). This CDR3 contains 15 residues. V was shortened by 5 bases and J by 6 bases, with 20 bases between the two germline ends. Per the germline V gene, CDR1 is MGHDK and CDR2 is SYGVNS. The chain's CDR3 is CASSPRLGGVTEQYF. For the CDR3, the DNA is TGTGCCAGCAGTCCCAGACTAGGTGGCGTCACCGAGCAGTACTTC.

In this sample, this clone turned up once. V is TRBV11-2 and J is TRBJ2-1; perhaps TRBD2 as D (5 bases). This CDR3 has 15 residues. Germline V gives CDR1 SGHAT, CDR2 FQNNGV. V dropped 3 bases and J dropped 7 bases, with 16 bases sitting between them. DNA of the CDR3: TGTGCCAGCAGCTTTAAGGGAATCGGGAAGAATGAGCAGTTCTTC. Encoded protein: CASSFKGIGKNEQFF.